This TCR beta chain was observed in a study of T cell responses to AZD1222 COVID-19 vaccine. Across the whole study: Analyses pooled second doses at about 4 or about 12 weeks. Study results and caveats: At 160-218 and 743-854, vaccine-associated CD4 TCRs were dominant, and they spanned spike.

As for this clone: The antigen remains unidentified.

This table comes from immunoSEQ multiplex PCR, and its TCRdb copy is limited to in-frame clones, with some not included. The sample consists of 120,000 or so clones, over 75% of them appearing once. CDR3 length equals 15 residues. The germline gives CDR1 SGHNT, CDR2 YYREEE (reference sequence). The V and J ends lost 3 bases and 2 bases, in that order; junction bases with no gene match: 4. The clonotype originates from an adult in good health. The sample in question was peripheral blood, obtained on day 0 of AZD1222 vaccination. This rearrangement joins TRBV5-4 to TRBJ2-7, with 11 bases fitting TRBD2. CDR3 nucleotides: TGTGCCAGCAGCTCTCGACTAGCGGGGACCTACGAGCAGTACTTC. This sequence encodes CASSSRLAGTYEQYF.